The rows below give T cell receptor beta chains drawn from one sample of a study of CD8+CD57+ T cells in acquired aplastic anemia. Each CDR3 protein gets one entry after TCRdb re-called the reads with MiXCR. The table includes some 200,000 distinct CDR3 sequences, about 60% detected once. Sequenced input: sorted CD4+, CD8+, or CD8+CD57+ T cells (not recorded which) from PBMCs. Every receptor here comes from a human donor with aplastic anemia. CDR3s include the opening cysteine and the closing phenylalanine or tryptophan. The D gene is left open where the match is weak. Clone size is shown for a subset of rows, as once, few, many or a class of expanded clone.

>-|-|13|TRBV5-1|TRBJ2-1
CASSFEGYNEQFF
TGCGCCAGCAGCTTTGAGGGGTACAATGAGCAGTTCTTC
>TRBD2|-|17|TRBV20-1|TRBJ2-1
CSANPFGTSGGNNEQFF
TGCAGTGCCAACCCGTTCGGGACTAGCGGGGGAAACAATGAGCAGTTCTTC
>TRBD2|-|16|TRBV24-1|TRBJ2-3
CATSGRLAGGEDTQYF
TGTGCCACCAGTGGCCGTCTAGCGGGAGGGGAAGATACGCAGTATTTT
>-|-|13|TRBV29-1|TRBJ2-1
CSVGEGSEGEQFF
TGCAGCGTTGGGGAAGGTTCGGAAGGAGAGCAGTTCTTC
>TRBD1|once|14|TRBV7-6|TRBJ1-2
CASSITGTGSGYTF
TGTGCCAGCAGCATTACCGGGACAGGGAGCGGCTACACCTTC
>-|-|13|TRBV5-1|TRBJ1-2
CASSLGRTYGYTF
TGCGCCAGCAGCTTGGGTCGGACATACGGCTACACCTTC
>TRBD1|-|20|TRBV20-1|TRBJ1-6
CSARNFQPGQGEIISSPLHF
TGCAGTGCTAGGAATTTCCAGCCGGGACAGGGGGAAATTATCAGTTCACCCCTCCACTTT
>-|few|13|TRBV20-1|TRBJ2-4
CSARGRGQGIQYF
TGCAGTGCTAGAGGGCGGGGCCAGGGCATTCAGTACTTC
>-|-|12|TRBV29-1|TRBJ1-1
CSVGLMNNEAFF
TGCAGCGTTGGACTGATGAACAATGAAGCTTTCTTT
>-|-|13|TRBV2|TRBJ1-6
CASSSLNNSPLHF
TGTGCCAGCAGTTCACTAAATAATTCACCCCTCCACTTT
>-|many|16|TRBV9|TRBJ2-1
CASSVAVADRVDEQFF
TGTGCCAGCAGCGTAGCGGTCGCAGATAGGGTCGATGAGCAGTTCTTC
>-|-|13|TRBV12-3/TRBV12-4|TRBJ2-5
CASSFISGETQYF
TGTGCCAGCAGCTTCATCAGCGGCGAGACCCAGTACTTC
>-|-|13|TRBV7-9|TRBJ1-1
CASSFREATEAFF
TGTGCCAGCAGCTTCAGGGAGGCCACTGAAGCTTTCTTT
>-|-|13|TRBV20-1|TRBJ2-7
CSAIRESSYEQYF
TGCAGTGCGATAAGGGAGAGCTCCTACGAGCAGTACTTC
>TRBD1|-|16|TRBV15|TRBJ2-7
CATSRDRGPTYYEQYF
TGTGCCACCAGCAGGGACAGGGGGCCGACCTACTACGAGCAGTACTTC
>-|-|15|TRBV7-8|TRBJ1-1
CASSLAEVWNTEAFF
TGTGCCAGCAGCTTAGCGGAGGTGTGGAACACTGAAGCTTTCTTT
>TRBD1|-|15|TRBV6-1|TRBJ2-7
CASSPRGQASYEQYF
TGTGCCAGCAGTCCTCGGGGACAGGCGTCCTACGAGCAGTACTTC
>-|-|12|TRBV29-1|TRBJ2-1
CSVDGSYNEQFF
TGCAGCGTTGACGGATCCTACAATGAGCAGTTCTTC
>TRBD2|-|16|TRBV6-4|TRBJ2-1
CASSVGTSGNHNEQFF
TGTGCCAGCAGTGTCGGGACTAGCGGGAACCACAATGAGCAGTTCTTC
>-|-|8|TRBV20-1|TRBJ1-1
CSVAEAFF
TGCAGTGTAGCTGAAGCTTTCTTT
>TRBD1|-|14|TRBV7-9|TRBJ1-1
CASRTGTENTEAFF
TGTGCCAGCAGGACCGGGACAGAGAACACTGAAGCTTTCTTT
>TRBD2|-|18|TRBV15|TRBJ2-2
CATSSQGGLAGGIGELFF
TGTGCCACCAGCAGCCAAGGGGGACTAGCGGGAGGAATCGGGGAGCTGTTTTTT
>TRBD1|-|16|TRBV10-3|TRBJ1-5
CAISESGQGGNQPQHF
TGTGCCATCAGTGAGTCAGGACAGGGAGGCAATCAGCCCCAGCATTTT
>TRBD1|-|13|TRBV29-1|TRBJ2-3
CSVDGQGIDTQYF
TGCAGCGTTGACGGACAGGGAATAGATACGCAGTATTTT
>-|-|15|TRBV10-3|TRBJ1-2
CAISQQGRESNGYTF
TGTGCCATCAGCCAACAGGGAAGGGAATCCAATGGCTACACCTTC
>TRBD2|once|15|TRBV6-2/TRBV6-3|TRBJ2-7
CASRRGTSGSYEQYF
TGTGCCAGCAGGAGAGGGACTAGCGGGAGCTACGAGCAGTACTTC
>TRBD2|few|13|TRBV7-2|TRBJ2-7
CASRLAGEAEQYF
TGTGCCAGCAGGCTAGCGGGGGAAGCCGAGCAGTACTTC